This T cell receptor (beta chain) was documented in a study of cytomegalovirus exposure and HLA in healthy donors. Study results and limitations: Later analysis associated a missense DCLRE1C variant with TCR beta V- and J-gene trimming.

Concerning this clone: Its antigen is currently unknown.

The CDR3 has 13 residues. The germline V gene has CDR1 SGHTA and CDR2 FQGNSA. V lost 5 bases, J lost 3 bases, and 11 bases lay in between. The primer mix had 60 Vbeta and 13 Jbeta primers. In the authors' methods: A later analysis tallied about 80 million unique TCR beta chains, 9.5 million to 14 million of them shared. Libraries were prepared by immunoSEQ multiplex PCR; TCRdb keeps only in-frame clonotypes and omits some of them. That table supplies the V and J calls and clone size; D and trimming were determined from the DNA. The sample has 100,000 to 150,000 clones, roughly 82% seen once. Each donor was nominally healthy when sampled (though unrecorded immune exposures were likely).

The specimen was PBMCs. The receptor comes from a woman in her 40s in good health and CMV-seropositive. V is TRBV7-2 and J is TRBJ2-7; D gene unclear. The CDR3 nucleotides read TGTGCCAGCAGCCCCACCAACAGCTACGAGCAGTACTTC. This translates into CASSPTNSYEQYF. Looking up the rest from reference TRBV7-2 and TRBJ2-7 gives the full variable domain: GAGVSQSPSNKVTEKGKDVELRCDPISGHTALYWYRQSLGQGLEFLIYFQGNSAPDKSGLPSDRFSAERTGGSVSTLTIQRTQQEDSAVYLCASSPTNSYEQYFGPGTRLTVT.